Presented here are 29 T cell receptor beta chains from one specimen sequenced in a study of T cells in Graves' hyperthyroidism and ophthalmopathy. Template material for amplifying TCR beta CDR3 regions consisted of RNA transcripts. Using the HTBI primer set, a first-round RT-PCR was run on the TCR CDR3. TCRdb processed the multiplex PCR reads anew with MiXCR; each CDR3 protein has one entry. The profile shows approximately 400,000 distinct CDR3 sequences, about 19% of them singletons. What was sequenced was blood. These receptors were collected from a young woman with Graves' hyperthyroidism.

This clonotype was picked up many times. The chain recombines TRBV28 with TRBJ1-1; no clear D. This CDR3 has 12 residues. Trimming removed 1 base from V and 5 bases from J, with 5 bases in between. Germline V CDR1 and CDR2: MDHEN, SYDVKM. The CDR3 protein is CASSLFRTEAFF. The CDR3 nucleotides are TGTGCCAGCAGTTTATTCCGTACTGAAGCTTTCTTT.

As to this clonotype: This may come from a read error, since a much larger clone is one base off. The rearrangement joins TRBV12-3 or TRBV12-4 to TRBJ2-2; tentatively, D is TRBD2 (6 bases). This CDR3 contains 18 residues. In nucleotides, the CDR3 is TGTGCCAGCAGTTCCGAACTAGTGGGCGGGGAAAACACCGGGGAGCTGTTGTTT. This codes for CASSSELVGGENTGELLF.

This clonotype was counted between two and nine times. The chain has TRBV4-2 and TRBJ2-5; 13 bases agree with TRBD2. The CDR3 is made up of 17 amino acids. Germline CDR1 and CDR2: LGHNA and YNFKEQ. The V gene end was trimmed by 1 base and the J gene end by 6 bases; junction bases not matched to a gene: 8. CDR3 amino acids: CASSQAATSGGAQTQYF. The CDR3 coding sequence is TGTGCCAGCAGCCAAGCCGCAACTAGCGGGGGGGCTCAGACCCAGTACTTC.

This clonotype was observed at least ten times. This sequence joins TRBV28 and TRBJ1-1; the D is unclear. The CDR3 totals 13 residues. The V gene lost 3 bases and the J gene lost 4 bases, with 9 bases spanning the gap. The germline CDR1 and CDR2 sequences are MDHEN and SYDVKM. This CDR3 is CASSFGVFTEAFF. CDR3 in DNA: TGTGCCAGCAGTTTCGGAGTTTTCACTGAAGCTTTCTTT. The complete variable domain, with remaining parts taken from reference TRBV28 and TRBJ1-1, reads DVKVTQSSRYLVKRTGEKVFLECVQDMDHENMFWYRQDPGLGLRLIYFSYDVKMKEKGDIPEGYSVSREKKERFSLILESASTNQTSMYLCASSFGVFTEAFFGQGTRLTVV.

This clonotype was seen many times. CDR3 sequence: CASFPGPMNTEAFF. CDR3 DNA: TGTGCCAGCTTCCCAGGGCCAATGAACACTGAAGCTTTCTTT. The chain couples TRBV6-1 to TRBJ1-1; D may be TRBD1 (5 bases). Looked up from germline, CDR1 is MNHNS and CDR2 is SASEGT. With 8 bases removed from V and 0 bases from J, the gap between germline ends came to 13 bases. The CDR3 sequence is 14 residues long.

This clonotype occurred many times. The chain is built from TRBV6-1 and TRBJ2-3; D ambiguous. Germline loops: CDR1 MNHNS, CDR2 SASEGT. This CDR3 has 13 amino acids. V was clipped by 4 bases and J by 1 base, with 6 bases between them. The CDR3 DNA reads TGTGCCAGCAGTGGGGCCCGCACAGATACGCAGTATTTT. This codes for CASSGARTDTQYF.

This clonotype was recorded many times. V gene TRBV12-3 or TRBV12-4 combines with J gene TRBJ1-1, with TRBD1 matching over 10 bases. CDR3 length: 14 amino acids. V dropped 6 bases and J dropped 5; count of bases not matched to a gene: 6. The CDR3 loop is CASRGQGRGTEAFF. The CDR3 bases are TGTGCCAGCAGGGGACAGGGGAGAGGGACTGAAGCTTTCTTT.

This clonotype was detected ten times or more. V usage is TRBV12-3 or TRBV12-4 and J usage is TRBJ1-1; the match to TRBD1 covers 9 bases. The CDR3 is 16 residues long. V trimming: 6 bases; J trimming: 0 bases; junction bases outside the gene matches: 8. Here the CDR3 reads CASSPTGGTMNTEAFF. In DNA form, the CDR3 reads TGTGCCAGCAGCCCGACAGGGGGTACCATGAACACTGAAGCTTTCTTT.

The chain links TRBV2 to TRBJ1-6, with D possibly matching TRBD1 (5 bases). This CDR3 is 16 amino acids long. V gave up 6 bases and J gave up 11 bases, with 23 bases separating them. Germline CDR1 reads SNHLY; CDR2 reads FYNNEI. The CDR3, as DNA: TGTGCCAGCAGGACCATTAAGGGGCCGCCCTCGGCACCCCTCCACTTT. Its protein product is CASRTIKGPPSAPLHF.

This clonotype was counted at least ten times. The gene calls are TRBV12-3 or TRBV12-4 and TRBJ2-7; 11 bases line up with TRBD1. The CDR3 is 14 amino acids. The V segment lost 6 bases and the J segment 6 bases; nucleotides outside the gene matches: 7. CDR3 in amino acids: CASSRGQGASEQYF. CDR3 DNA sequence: TGTGCCAGCAGCCGAGGACAGGGGGCGAGCGAGCAGTACTTC.

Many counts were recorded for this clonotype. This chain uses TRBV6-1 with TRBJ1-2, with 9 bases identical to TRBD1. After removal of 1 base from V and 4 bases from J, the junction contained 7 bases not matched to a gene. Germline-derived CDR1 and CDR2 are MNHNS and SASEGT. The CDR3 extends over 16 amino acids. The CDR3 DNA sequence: TGTGCCAGCAGTGAAGGGTGGACAGGGGATCCCTATGGCTACACCTTC. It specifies CASSEGWTGDPYGYTF.

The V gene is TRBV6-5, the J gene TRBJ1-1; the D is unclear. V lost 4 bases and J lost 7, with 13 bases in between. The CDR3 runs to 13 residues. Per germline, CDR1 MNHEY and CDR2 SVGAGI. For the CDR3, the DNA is TGTGCCAGCAGTTTCGTAGGGTGGGGTGAAGCTTTCTTT. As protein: CASSFVGWGEAFF.

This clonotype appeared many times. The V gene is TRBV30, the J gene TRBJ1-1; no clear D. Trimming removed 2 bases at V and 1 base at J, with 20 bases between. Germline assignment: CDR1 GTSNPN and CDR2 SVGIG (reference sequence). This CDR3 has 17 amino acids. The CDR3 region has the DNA TGTGCCTGGAGTAGCGTGCGAGGGAGGAGGGCGAACACTGAAGCTTTCTTT. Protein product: CAWSSVRGRRANTEAFF. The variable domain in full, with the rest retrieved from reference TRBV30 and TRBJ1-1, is SQTIHQWPATLVQPVGSPLSLECTVEGTSNPNLYWYRQAAGRGLQLLFYSVGIGQISSEVPQNLSASRPQDRQFILSSKKLLLSDSGFYLCAWSSVRGRRANTEAFFGQGTRLTVV.

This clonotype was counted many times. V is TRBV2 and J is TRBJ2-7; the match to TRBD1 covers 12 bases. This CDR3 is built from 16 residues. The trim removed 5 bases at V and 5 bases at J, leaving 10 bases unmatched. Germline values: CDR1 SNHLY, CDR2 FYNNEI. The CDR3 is CASSIGTGQGAHEQYF. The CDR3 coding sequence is TGTGCCAGCAGTATAGGGACGGGACAGGGGGCTCACGAGCAGTACTTC.

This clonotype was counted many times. The DNA for the CDR3 is TGTGCCAGCAGCGACCCGGGCCCCGCGCTGCGCACCGGGGAGCTGTTTTTT. Its translation is CASSDPGPALRTGELFF. The chain is built from TRBV11-1 and TRBJ2-2; no firm D call. The CDR3 is 17 residues long. V shed 5 bases and J shed 4 bases, with 20 bases lying between them. The V gene's germline CDR1 is SGHAT and CDR2 FQDESV (reference sequence).

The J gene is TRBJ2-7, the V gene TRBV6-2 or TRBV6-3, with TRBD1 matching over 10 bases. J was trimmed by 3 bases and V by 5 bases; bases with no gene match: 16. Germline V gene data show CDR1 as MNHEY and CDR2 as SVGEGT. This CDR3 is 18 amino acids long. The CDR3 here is CASSPPRDRGGGGYEQYF. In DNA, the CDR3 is TGTGCCAGCAGTCCGCCCCGGGACAGGGGCGGTGGCGGCTACGAGCAGTACTTC.

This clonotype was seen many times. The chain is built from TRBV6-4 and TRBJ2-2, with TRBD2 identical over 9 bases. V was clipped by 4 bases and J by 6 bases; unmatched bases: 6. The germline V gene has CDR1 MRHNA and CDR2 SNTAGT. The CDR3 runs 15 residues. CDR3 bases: TGTGCCAGCAGTGTCAGCGGGGGGTATTCCGGGGAGCTGTTTTTT. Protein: CASSVSGGYSGELFF.

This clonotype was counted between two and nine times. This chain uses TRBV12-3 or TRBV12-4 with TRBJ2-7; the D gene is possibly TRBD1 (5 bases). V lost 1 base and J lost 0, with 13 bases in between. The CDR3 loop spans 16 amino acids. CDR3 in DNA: TGTGCCAGCAGTTTAGGGGCCGACAGCTTCTCCTACGAGCAGTACTTC. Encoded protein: CASSLGADSFSYEQYF.

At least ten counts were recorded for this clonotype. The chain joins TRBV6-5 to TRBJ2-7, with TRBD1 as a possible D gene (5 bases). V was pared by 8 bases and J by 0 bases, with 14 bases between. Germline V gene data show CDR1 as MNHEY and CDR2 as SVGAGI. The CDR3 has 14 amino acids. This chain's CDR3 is CASAKAGNSYEQYF. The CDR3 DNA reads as TGTGCCAGCGCAAAGGCAGGGAACTCCTACGAGCAGTACTTC.

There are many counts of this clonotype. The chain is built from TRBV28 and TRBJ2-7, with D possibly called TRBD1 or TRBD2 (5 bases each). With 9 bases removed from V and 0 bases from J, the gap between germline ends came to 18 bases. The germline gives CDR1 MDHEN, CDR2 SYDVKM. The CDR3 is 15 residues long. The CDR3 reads CASTTRDADSYEQYF. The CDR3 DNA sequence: TGTGCCAGTACGACCCGGGACGCCGACTCCTACGAGCAGTACTTC.

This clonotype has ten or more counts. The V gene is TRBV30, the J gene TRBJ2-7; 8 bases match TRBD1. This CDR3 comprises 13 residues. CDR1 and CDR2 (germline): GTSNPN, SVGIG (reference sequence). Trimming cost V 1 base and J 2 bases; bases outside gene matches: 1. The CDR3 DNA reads TGTGCCTGGAGTGGGACAGGGCCCTACGAGCAGTACTTC. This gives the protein CAWSGTGPYEQYF.

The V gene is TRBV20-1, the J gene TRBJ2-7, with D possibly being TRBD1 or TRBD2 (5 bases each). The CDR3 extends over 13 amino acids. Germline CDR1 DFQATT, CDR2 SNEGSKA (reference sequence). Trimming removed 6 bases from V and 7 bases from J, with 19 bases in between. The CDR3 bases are TGCAGTGCCGCCCAAGGGACCCCTCTAGAGCAGTACGTC. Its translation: CSAAQGTPLEQYV.

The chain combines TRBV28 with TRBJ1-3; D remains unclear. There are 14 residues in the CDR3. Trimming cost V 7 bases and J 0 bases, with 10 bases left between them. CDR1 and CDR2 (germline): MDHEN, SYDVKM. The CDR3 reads CASMGQFSGNTIYF. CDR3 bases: TGTGCCAGCATGGGCCAATTCTCTGGAAACACCATATATTTT.

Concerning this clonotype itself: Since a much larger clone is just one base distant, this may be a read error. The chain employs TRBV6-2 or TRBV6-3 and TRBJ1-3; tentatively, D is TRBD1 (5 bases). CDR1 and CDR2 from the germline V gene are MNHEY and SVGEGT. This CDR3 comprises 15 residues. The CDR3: CAISYDRDSGNTIYF. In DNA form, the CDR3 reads TGTGCCATCAGTTACGACAGAGACTCTGGAAACACCATATATTTT.

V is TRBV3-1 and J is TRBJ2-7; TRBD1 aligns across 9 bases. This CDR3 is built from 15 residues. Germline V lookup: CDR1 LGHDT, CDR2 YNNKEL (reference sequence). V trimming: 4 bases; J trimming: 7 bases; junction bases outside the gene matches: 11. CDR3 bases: TGTGCCAGCAGCCTTTCCGGGACAGGGATCGAAGAGCAGTACGTC. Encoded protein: CASSLSGTGIEEQYV.

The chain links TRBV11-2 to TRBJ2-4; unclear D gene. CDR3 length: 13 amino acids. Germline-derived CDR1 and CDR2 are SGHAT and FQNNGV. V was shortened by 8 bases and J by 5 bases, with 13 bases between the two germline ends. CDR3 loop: CASGLHRENIQYF. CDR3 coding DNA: TGTGCCAGCGGTTTGCACCGTGAAAACATTCAGTACTTC.

CDR3 residues: CASSIDLRPNYEQYF. The CDR3 coding sequence is TGTGCCAGTAGTATAGATCTACGGCCTAACTACGAGCAGTACTTC. This chain links TRBV19 with TRBJ2-7; D is undetermined. The CDR3 contains 15 residues. Trimming removed 0 bases from V and 3 bases from J, with 12 bases in between. Germline V gives CDR1 LNHDA, CDR2 SQIVND (reference sequence). Looking up the rest from reference TRBV19 and TRBJ2-7 gives the full variable domain: DGGITQSPKYLFRKEGQNVTLSCEQNLNHDAMYWYRQDPGQGLRLIYYSQIVNDFQKGDIAEGYSVSREKKESFPLTVTSAQKNPTAFYLCASSIDLRPNYEQYFGPGTRLTVT.

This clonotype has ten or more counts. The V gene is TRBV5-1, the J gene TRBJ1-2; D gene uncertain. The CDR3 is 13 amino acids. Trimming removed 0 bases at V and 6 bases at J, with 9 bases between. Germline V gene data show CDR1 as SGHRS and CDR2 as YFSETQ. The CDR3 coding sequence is TGCGCCAGCAGCTTGGTTCAGAAGGATGGCTACACCTTC. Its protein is CASSLVQKDGYTF. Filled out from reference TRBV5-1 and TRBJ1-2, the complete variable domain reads KAGVTQTPRYLIKTRGQQVTLSCSPISGHRSVSWYQQTPGQGLQFLFEYFSETQRNKGNFPGRFSGRQFSNSRSEMNVSTLELGDSALYLCASSLVQKDGYTFGSGTRLTVV.

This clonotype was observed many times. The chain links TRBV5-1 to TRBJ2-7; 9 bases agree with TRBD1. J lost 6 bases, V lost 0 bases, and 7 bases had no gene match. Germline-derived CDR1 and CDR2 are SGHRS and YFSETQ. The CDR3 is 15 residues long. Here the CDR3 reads CASSLGGTGKSEQYF. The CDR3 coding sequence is TGCGCCAGCAGCTTGGGAGGGACAGGGAAAAGCGAGCAGTACTTC.